Given below is one T cell receptor beta chain in context. TCRdb keeps only in-frame clones here, not all; method: immunoSEQ multiplex PCR. The sample lists about 36,000 clones; approximately 80% were seen once. The study sampled blood at baseline, cycle 4 day 1, and cycle 7 day 1. Trimming stripped 2 bases from V and 0 bases from J, with 14 bases between. The CDR3 is 16 residues long. Germline-derived CDR1 and CDR2 are SGHAT and FQNNGV. The data derive from a study of OX40 agonist ivuxolimab in advanced cancers. Study in general: Each dose-escalation patient presented with hepatocellular carcinoma, melanoma, renal cell or head and neck cancer. Subjects had a mean age of 60 years, with a range of 23 to 79; just over 80% were male.

The TCR comes from an adult with an advanced solid tumor such as melanoma, head and neck, liver or kidney cancer. This chain links TRBV11-2 with TRBJ2-7; D may be TRBD2 (7 bases). This material consisted of CD4+ or CD8+ T cells sorted from blood, taken in a trial of the OX40 agonist ivuxolimab. The DNA for the CDR3 is TGTGCCAGCAGCTTAAATGGGGGGGCGAGCTCCTACGAGCAGTACTTC. Residues: CASSLNGGASSYEQYF. The whole variable domain, filled in from reference TRBV11-2 and TRBJ2-7, reads EAGVAQSPRYKIIEKRQSVAFWCNPISGHATLYWYQQILGQGPKLLIQFQNNGVVDDSQLPKDRFSAERLKGVDSTLKIQPAKLEDSAVYLCASSLNGGASSYEQYFGPGTRLTVT.